The clone carrying this T cell receptor (beta chain) was recorded only once. The CDR3 consists of 16 residues. Germline lookup yields CDR1 KGHSH and CDR2 LQKENI. V shed 3 bases, J shed 3 bases, and the junction held 5 bases outside the gene matches. Clones were sequenced by immunoSEQ multiplex PCR, and TCRdb holds only the in-frame ones, with some missing. The sample consists of 500,000 to 750,000 clones, approximately 90% of them appearing once. These data are taken from a study of shared T cell receptors in the human thymus. A further study also used this sample, focusing on human thymus T cells.

The clonotype comes from a boy in the first two years of life with a congenital heart defect. Sequencing was done on a sample of thymocytes. This chain uses TRBV18 with TRBJ1-4; 9 bases align to TRBD1. The CDR3 DNA is TGTGCCAGCTCACCCCGGGACAGGGAGGCTAATGAAAAACTGTTTTTT. Its translation is CASSPRDREANEKLFF.